What follows are 24 T cell receptor beta chains derived from one specimen sequenced in a study of shared clonotypes between healthy human individuals. Libraries were prepared by immunoSEQ multiplex PCR; TCRdb keeps only in-frame clonotypes and omits some of them. Of about 2.3 million clones listed, around 90% are singletons. The sample taken for sequencing was naive CD4+ T cells from PBMCs. Subset noted: CD45RA+ positively selected. These receptors were obtained from a man aged 18 to 29 in good health. Some clones in this sample may be carry-over from other donors' samples.

J is TRBJ1-5 and V is TRBV28; possibly TRBD1 for D (5 bases). The CDR3 extends over 15 amino acids. Between the trimmed V and J ends, which lost 3 bases and 7 bases, there was a span of 16 bases. The germline gives CDR1 MDHEN, CDR2 SYDVKM. The CDR3 region has the DNA TGTGCCAGCAGTTTGACTATTATTGGGGGGCAGCCCCAGCATTTT. It codes for CASSLTIIGGQPQHF.

The genes are TRBV11-2 and TRBJ2-5; D gene uncertain. Trimming stripped 4 bases from V and 3 bases from J, with 15 bases between. Per the germline V gene, CDR1 is SGHAT and CDR2 is FQNNGV. This CDR3 region has 15 residues. Here the CDR3 DNA reads TGTGCCAGCAGCTCCAGACTGATTACGAAAGAGACCCAGTACTTC. It encodes CASSSRLITKETQYF.

CDR3 amino acids: CASSHRTGGIYEQYF. The CDR3 DNA is TGTGCCAGCAGCCATCGGACAGGGGGCATCTACGAGCAGTACTTC. This chain uses TRBV11-2 with TRBJ2-7; 11 nucleotides agree with TRBD1. This CDR3 is 15 amino acids long. In germline, CDR1 is SGHAT, CDR2 FQNNGV. Germline trimming cut 5 bases from V and 3 bases from J; bases unmatched to any gene: 6. The whole variable domain, filled in from reference TRBV11-2 and TRBJ2-7, reads EAGVAQSPRYKIIEKRQSVAFWCNPISGHATLYWYQQILGQGPKLLIQFQNNGVVDDSQLPKDRFSAERLKGVDSTLKIQPAKLEDSAVYLCASSHRTGGIYEQYFGPGTRLTVT.

A note on this clone: Other DNA variants within this sample encode the same CDR3. This chain links TRBV5-1 with TRBJ1-1, with D possibly being TRBD1 (5 bases). Per the germline V gene, CDR1 is SGHRS and CDR2 is YFSETQ. Deletions cut 1 base from V and 0 bases from J, with 10 bases between. The CDR3 spans 15 residues. DNA of the CDR3: TGCGCCAGCAGCTTGAGCCCAGGGTTGAACACTGAAGCTTTCTTT. Amino acids: CASSLSPGLNTEAFF.

CDR3 bases: TGTGCCAGCAGCCCAAGCGGGAAGGGGGCGGACCTTTATGGCTACACCTTC. Translated: CASSPSGKGADLYGYTF. The chain couples TRBV9 to TRBJ1-2; TRBD1 matches 7 bases. Per the germline V gene, CDR1 is SGDLS and CDR2 is YYNGEE. The CDR3 has 17 amino acids. With V trimmed by 4 bases and J by 5 bases, 17 bases remained unmatched.

V is TRBV7-3 and J is TRBJ2-1; 8 bases align to TRBD2. Germline V lookup: CDR1 SGHTA, CDR2 FQGTGA. The CDR3 contains 14 residues. V lost 0 bases to trimming and J lost 7 bases; unmatched junction nucleotides: 2. In DNA, the CDR3 is TGTGCCAGCAGCTTAACGGGCGGGAGGAATGAGCAGTTCTTC. This gives the protein CASSLTGGRNEQFF.

In nucleotides, the CDR3 is TGTGCCATCAGCAAGACAGGGAGCACAGATACGCAGTATTTT. It specifies CAISKTGSTDTQYF. The chain combines TRBV10-3 with TRBJ2-3; TRBD1 agrees at 7 bases. V lost 6 bases, J lost 0 bases, and 3 bases stayed unmatched. Germline CDR1 ENHRY, CDR2 SYGVKD. This CDR3 has 14 amino acids.

The rearrangement joins TRBV7-9 to TRBJ1-2; D is unclear. In germline, CDR1 is SEHNR, CDR2 FQNEAQ (reference sequence). The CDR3 has 12 amino acids. Trimming left V 1 base short and J 13 bases short, with 13 bases between. The CDR3 DNA is TGTGCCAGCAGCTTAGAGGTGGAGGTGATCACCTTC. It codes for CASSLEVEVITF.

This clone has just one count. This chain uses TRBV28 with TRBJ2-1, with D perhaps matching TRBD1 (5 bases). V was trimmed by 5 bases and J by 0 bases, leaving 8 bases between them. The CDR3 length is 14 residues. Looked up from germline, CDR1 is MDHEN and CDR2 is SYDVKM. The CDR3 DNA follows: TGTGCCAGCAGTCCGACAGTCTCCTACAATGAGCAGTTCTTC. This encodes CASSPTVSYNEQFF.

In this sample, this clone turned up once. The rearrangement uses TRBV5-1 and TRBJ2-2, with D unclear. This CDR3 region has 14 residues. V was trimmed by 1 base and J by 4 bases, leaving 8 bases between them. Germline lookup yields CDR1 SGHRS and CDR2 YFSETQ. Written as DNA, the CDR3 is TGCGCCAGCAGCTTGTACCCGGCCACCGGGGAGCTGTTTTTT. This gives the protein CASSLYPATGELFF.

The V and J genes are TRBV15 and TRBJ2-5, with D unclear. The germline gives CDR1 LNHNV, CDR2 YYDKDF (reference sequence). The CDR3 covers 15 residues. Trimming took 0 bases from V and 5 from J, leaving 13 bases between them. The CDR3 here is CATSRDPTHSETQYF. CDR3 in DNA: TGTGCCACCAGCAGAGACCCCACTCATTCGGAGACCCAGTACTTC.

Comments on this clone: This specimen includes other DNA sequences encoding the same CDR3. V usage is TRBV12-5 and J usage is TRBJ2-3, with D maybe TRBD1 (5 bases). The V gene lost 1 base and the J gene lost 2 bases, with 10 bases spanning the gap. The CDR3 length is 15 residues. CDR1 is LGHNT, CDR2 FRNRAP, per germline. CDR3 sequence reads: CASGLGQGNTDTQYF. CDR3 bases: TGTGCTAGTGGTTTGGGCCAGGGAAACACAGATACGCAGTATTTT.

Remarks on this clone: Other DNA sequences in this specimen translate into the identical CDR3. The V and J genes are TRBV9 and TRBJ1-1; a weak D match, TRBD1 (5 bases). The CDR3 runs to 14 residues. Germline CDR1 SGDLS, CDR2 YYNGEE. Trimming stripped 0 bases from V and 5 bases from J, with 11 bases between. The CDR3 DNA is TGTGCCAGCAGCGTAGATTGGGGGAATACTGAAGCTTTCTTT. It codes for CASSVDWGNTEAFF. Full variable domain (rest looked up from reference TRBV9 and TRBJ1-1): DSGVTQTPKHLITATGQRVTLRCSPRSGDLSVYWYQQSLDQGLQFLIQYYNGEERAKGNILERFSAQQFPDLHSELNLSSLELGDSALYFCASSVDWGNTEAFFGQGTRLTVV.

In DNA, the CDR3 is TGTGCCATCAGTGAGTCGGTACTAGCAACCTACGAGCAGTACTTC. As protein: CAISESVLATYEQYF. The J gene is TRBJ2-7, the V gene TRBV10-3; D is possibly TRBD2 (6 bases). Germline CDR1 is ENHRY and CDR2 is SYGVKD. The length of the CDR3 is 15 residues. Trimming left V 0 bases short and J 2 bases short, with 11 bases between.

V is TRBV5-1 and J is TRBJ2-1; TRBD2 might be the D (6 bases). The CDR3 is 17 residues long. V lost 6 bases and J 7 bases, leaving 26 bases between the germline ends. The germline V gene encodes CDR1 SGHRS and CDR2 YFSETQ. CDR3 amino acids: CASTSGVQQWFGNEQFF. In DNA, the CDR3 is TGCGCCAGCACCTCGGGGGTCCAGCAATGGTTTGGGAATGAGCAGTTCTTC.

The chain combines TRBV11-2 with TRBJ2-5; D uncertain. Judging by the DNA end, TRBJ2-7 fits better; the J call may be wrong. The CDR3 is made up of 17 amino acids. Germline V lookup: CDR1 SGHAT, CDR2 FQNNGV. DNA for the CDR3: TGTGCCAGCAGCTCCGTCCCTAGGGCAGAGAGCTCCTACGAGCAGTACTTC. Translating it yields CASSSVPRAESSYEQYF.

Remarks on this clone: This sample also contains other DNA sequences that code for the same CDR3. This sequence joins TRBV2 and TRBJ2-7; 7 bases match TRBD1. V shed 2 bases and J 2 bases; nucleotides not matched to a gene: 3. The CDR3 is 14 amino acids. CDR1 and CDR2 (germline): SNHLY, FYNNEI. CDR3 bases: TGTGCCAGCAGTGAACAGGGGGTTACCTACGAGCAGTACTTC. Translated, it gives CASSEQGVTYEQYF.

Notes on this clone: Different DNA sequences within this sample yield the same CDR3. The V call is TRBV28, the J call TRBJ1-5, with D possibly TRBD1 on 6 matching bases. CDR3 size: 13 residues. Germline CDR1 reads MDHEN; CDR2 reads SYDVKM. Deletions cut 6 bases from V and 6 bases from J, with 12 bases between. The CDR3 spells CASSLNRVQPQHF. CDR3 coding DNA: TGTGCCAGCAGCCTAAACAGGGTTCAGCCCCAGCATTTT.

The gene calls are TRBV30 and TRBJ1-4, with TRBD1 matching over 8 bases. The V segment lost 0 bases and the J segment 5 bases; nucleotides outside the gene matches: 2. Germline lookup yields CDR1 GTSNPN and CDR2 SVGIG (reference sequence). This CDR3 spans 14 amino acids. The CDR3 region is CAWSVYRGNEKLFF. DNA for the CDR3: TGTGCCTGGAGTGTCTACAGGGGGAATGAAAAACTGTTTTTT. Variable domain in full (rest from reference TRBV30 and TRBJ1-4): SQTIHQWPATLVQPVGSPLSLECTVEGTSNPNLYWYRQAAGRGLQLLFYSVGIGQISSEVPQNLSASRPQDRQFILSSKKLLLSDSGFYLCAWSVYRGNEKLFFGSGTQLSVL.

The genes are TRBV20-1 and TRBJ2-7; D is undetermined. Germline CDR1 DFQATT, CDR2 SNEGSKA (reference sequence). V gave up 0 bases and J gave up 6 bases, with 6 bases separating them. The CDR3 length is 11 residues. The CDR3 is CSARDNPEQYF. DNA of the CDR3: TGCAGTGCTAGAGATAATCCCGAGCAGTACTTC.

This sequence joins TRBV29-1 and TRBJ1-2; maybe TRBD1 (5 bases). The V and J ends lost 7 bases and 8 bases respectively, with 14 bases between them. There are 11 residues in the CDR3. Per germline, CDR1 SQVTM and CDR2 ANQGSEA. CDR3: CSGGAAAGYTF. The CDR3 DNA reads as TGCAGCGGAGGGGCGGCGGCGGGCTACACCTTC.

CDR3 nucleotide sequence: TGTGCCAGTAGGTGGGAGAGTGGCTACACCTTC. This translates into CASRWESGYTF. V is TRBV19 and J is TRBJ1-2; D not resolved. This CDR3 has 11 residues. Germline V gene data show CDR1 as LNHDA and CDR2 as SQIVND (reference sequence). V lost 6 bases and J lost 7, with 9 bases in between.

This chain connects TRBV7-2 to TRBJ2-7; unclear D gene. V was pared by 2 bases and J by 5 bases, with 19 bases between. This CDR3 spans 16 amino acids. Germline CDR1 is SGHTA and CDR2 is FQGNSA. The CDR3, as DNA: TGTGCCAGCAGCTTATTCTGGCGGAACCTTGGGCACGAGCAGTACTTC. The encoded protein is CASSLFWRNLGHEQYF. The variable domain in full, with the rest retrieved from reference TRBV7-2 and TRBJ2-7, is GAGVSQSPSNKVTEKGKDVELRCDPISGHTALYWYRQSLGQGLEFLIYFQGNSAPDKSGLPSDRFSAERTGGSVSTLTIQRTQQEDSAVYLCASSLFWRNLGHEQYFGPGTRLTVT.

The J gene is TRBJ1-4, the V gene TRBV6-6; 8 bases match TRBD1. V shed 2 bases, J shed 5 bases, and the junction held 7 bases outside the gene matches. Germline V gene data show CDR1 as MNHNY and CDR2 as SVGAGI (reference sequence). The CDR3 runs 16 residues. CDR3 nucleotide sequence: TGTGCCAGCAGTTACACAGGACAGGGTCGGAATGAAAAACTGTTTTTT. Amino acids: CASSYTGQGRNEKLFF.